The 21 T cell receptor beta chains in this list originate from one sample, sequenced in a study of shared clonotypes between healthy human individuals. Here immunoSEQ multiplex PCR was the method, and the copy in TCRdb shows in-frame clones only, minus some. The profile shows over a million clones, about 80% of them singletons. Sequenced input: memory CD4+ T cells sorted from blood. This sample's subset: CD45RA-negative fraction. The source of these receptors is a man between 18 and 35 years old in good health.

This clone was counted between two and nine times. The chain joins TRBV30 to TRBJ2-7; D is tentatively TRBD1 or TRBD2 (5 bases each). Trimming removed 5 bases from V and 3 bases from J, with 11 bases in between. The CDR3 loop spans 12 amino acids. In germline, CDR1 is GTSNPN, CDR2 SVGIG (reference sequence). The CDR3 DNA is TGTGCCTGGTCGAGGGGTCACTACGAGCAGTACTTC. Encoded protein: CAWSRGHYEQYF.

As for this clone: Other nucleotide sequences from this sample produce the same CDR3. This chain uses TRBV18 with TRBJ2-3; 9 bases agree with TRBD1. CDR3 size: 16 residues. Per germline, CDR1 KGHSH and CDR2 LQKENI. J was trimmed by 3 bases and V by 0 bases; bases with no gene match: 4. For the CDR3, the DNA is TGTGCCAGCTCACCACCCACAGGGGGCTCGACAGATACGCAGTATTTT. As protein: CASSPPTGGSTDTQYF.

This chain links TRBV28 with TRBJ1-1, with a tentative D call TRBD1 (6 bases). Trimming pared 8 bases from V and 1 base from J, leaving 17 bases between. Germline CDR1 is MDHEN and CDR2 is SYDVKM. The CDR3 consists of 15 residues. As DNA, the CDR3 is TGTGCCAGCGGCCCGGGGAGGGGGGGGAACACTGAAGCTTTCTTT. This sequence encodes CASGPGRGGNTEAFF.

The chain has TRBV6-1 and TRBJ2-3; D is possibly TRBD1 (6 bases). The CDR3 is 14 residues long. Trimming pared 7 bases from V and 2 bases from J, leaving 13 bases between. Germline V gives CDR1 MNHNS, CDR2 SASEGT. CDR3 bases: TGTGCCAGCAAGGTGGGGGCTGTCACAGATACGCAGTATTTT. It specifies CASKVGAVTDTQYF.

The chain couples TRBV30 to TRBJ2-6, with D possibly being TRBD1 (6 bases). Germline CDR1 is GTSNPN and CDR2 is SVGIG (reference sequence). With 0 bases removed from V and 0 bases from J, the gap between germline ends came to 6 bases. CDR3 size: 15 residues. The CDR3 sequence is CAWSVRGSGANVLTF. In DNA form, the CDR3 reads TGTGCCTGGAGTGTCAGGGGCTCTGGGGCCAACGTCCTGACTTTC.

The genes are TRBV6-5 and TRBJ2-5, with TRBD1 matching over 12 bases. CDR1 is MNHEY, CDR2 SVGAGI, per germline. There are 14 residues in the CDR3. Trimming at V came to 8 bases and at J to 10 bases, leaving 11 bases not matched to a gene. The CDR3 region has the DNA TGTGCCAGCGGGGACAGGGGGCAGAAGAAAAGCCAGTACTTC. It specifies CASGDRGQKKSQYF.

This CDR3 is CASSAGGLAGITDTQYF. Here the CDR3 DNA reads TGTGCCAGCAGCGCCGGAGGACTAGCGGGGATCACAGATACGCAGTATTTT. The chain employs TRBV9 and TRBJ2-3; 12 bases agree with TRBD2. The CDR3 has 17 residues. In germline, CDR1 is SGDLS, CDR2 YYNGEE. The V gene end was trimmed by 3 bases and the J gene end by 2 bases; junction bases not matched to a gene: 7.

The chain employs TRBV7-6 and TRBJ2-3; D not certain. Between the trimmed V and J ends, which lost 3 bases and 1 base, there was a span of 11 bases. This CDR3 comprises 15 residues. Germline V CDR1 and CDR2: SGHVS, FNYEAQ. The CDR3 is CASSFSGYGTDTQYF. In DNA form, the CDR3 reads TGTGCCAGCAGCTTTTCTGGGTACGGCACAGATACGCAGTATTTT.

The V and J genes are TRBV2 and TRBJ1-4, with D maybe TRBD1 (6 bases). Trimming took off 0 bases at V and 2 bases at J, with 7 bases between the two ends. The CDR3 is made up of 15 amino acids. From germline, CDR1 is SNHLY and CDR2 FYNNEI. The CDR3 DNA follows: TGTGCCAGCAGTGAAGCGCAGGGGACTAATGAAAAACTGTTTTTT. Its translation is CASSEAQGTNEKLFF. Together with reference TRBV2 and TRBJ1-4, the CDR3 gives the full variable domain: EPEVTQTPSHQVTQMGQEVILRCVPISNHLYFYWYRQILGQKVEFLVSFYNNEISEKSEIFDDQFSVERPDGSNFTLKIRSTKLEDSAMYFCASSEAQGTNEKLFFGSGTQLSVL.

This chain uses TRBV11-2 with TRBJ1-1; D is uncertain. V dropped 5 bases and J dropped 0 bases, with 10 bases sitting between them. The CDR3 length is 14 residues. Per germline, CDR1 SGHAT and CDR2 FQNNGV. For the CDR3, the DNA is TGTGCCAGCAGCCGAGGAGTCTTGAACACTGAAGCTTTCTTT. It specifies CASSRGVLNTEAFF. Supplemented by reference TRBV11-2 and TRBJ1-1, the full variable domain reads EAGVAQSPRYKIIEKRQSVAFWCNPISGHATLYWYQQILGQGPKLLIQFQNNGVVDDSQLPKDRFSAERLKGVDSTLKIQPAKLEDSAVYLCASSRGVLNTEAFFGQGTRLTVV.

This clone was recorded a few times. The CDR3 reads CASSPLRGDTQYF. CDR3 in DNA: TGTGCCAGCTCACCATTAAGGGGAGATACGCAGTATTTT. The rearrangement links TRBV18 to TRBJ2-3, with D possibly matching TRBD1 (5 bases). The CDR3 is made up of 13 amino acids. The V end was cut by 2 bases, the J end by 5 bases, with 8 bases between. Germline V gene sequence: CDR1 KGHSH, CDR2 LQKENI.

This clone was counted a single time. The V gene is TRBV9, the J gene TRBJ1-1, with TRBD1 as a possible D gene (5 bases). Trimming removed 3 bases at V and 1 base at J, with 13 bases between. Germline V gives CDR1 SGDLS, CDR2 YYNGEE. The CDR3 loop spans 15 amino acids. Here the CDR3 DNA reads TGTGCCAGCAGCGCGCCGGGACGAGAGAACACTGAAGCTTTCTTT. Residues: CASSAPGRENTEAFF.

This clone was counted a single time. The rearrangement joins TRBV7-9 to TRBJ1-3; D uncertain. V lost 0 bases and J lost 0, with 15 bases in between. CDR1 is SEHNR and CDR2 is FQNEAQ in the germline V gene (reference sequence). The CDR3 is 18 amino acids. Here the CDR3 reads CASSLAFGSAFSGNTIYF. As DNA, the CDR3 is TGTGCCAGCAGCTTAGCGTTTGGGAGTGCCTTCTCTGGAAACACCATATATTTT.

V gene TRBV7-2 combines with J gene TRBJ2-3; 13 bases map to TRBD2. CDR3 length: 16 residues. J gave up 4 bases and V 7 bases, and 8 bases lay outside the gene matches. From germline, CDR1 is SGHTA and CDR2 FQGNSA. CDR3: CASTYRTSGSADTQYF. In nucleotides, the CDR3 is TGTGCCAGCACCTATAGGACTAGCGGGAGCGCAGATACGCAGTATTTT.

The CDR3 region is CASSDGQVYGYTF. CDR3 DNA: TGTGCCAGCAGCGATGGACAGGTCTATGGCTACACCTTC. The chain has TRBV5-6 and TRBJ1-2; 7 bases map to TRBD1. With 4 bases clipped from V and 4 bases from J, the junction kept 4 bases outside the gene matches. Germline CDR1 reads SGHDT; CDR2 reads YYEEEE. This CDR3 has 13 residues.

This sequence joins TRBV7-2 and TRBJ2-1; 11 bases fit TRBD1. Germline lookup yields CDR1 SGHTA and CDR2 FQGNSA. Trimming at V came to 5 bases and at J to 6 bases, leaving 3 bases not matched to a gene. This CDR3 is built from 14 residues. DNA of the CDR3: TGTGCCAGCAGCCCAGGACAGGGGGCCAATGAGCAGTTCTTC. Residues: CASSPGQGANEQFF.

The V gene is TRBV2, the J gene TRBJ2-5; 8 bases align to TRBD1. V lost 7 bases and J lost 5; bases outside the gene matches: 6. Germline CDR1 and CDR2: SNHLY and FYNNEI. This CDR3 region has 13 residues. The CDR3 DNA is TGTGCCAGCACCCCAGGGGGCTGGGAGACCCAGTACTTC. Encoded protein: CASTPGGWETQYF.

The CDR3 region has the DNA TGTGCCAGCTCAGGACAGGGCTATACGCAGTATTTT. It codes for CASSGQGYTQYF. The chain links TRBV18 to TRBJ2-3; 8 nucleotides line up with TRBD1. The CDR3 extends over 12 amino acids. In germline, CDR1 is KGHSH, CDR2 LQKENI. With 5 bases clipped from V and 7 bases from J, the junction kept 2 bases outside the gene matches.

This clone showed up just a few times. The CDR3 loop is CASSLKTGKGTEAFF. The DNA of the CDR3 is TGTGCCAGCAGCTTAAAGACAGGGAAGGGCACTGAAGCTTTCTTT. The chain recombines TRBV5-4 with TRBJ1-1; the match to TRBD1 covers 7 bases. The CDR3 contains 15 residues. Germline assignment: CDR1 SGHNT and CDR2 YYREEE (reference sequence). V was clipped by 2 bases and J by 4 bases; unmatched bases: 8.

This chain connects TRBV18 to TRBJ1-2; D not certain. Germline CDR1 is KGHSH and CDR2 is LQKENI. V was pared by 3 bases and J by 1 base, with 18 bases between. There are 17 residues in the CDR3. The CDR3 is CASSPLKTRQINYGYTF. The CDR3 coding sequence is TGTGCCAGCTCACCCTTAAAAACCCGGCAAATTAACTATGGCTACACCTTC.

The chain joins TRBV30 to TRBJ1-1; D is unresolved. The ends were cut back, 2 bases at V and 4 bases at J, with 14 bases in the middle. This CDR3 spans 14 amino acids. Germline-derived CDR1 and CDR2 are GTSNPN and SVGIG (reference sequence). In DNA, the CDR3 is TGTGCCTGGAGTTTCACGGCCTGGGGCACTGAAGCTTTCTTT. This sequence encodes CAWSFTAWGTEAFF.